This TCR beta chain was recovered during a study of T cell repertoires in cytomegalovirus infection. In the study overall: Matching HLA type and CMV infection were both indicated by public TCR beta signatures. Study-level findings and limits: Ex vivo responses were dominated by HLA-C-restricted CMV-specific TCR beta clonotypes. Adding up the frequency of public TCR beta families identified people who carried CMV plus the relevant HLA.

This clonotype was counted only a few times. The antigen remains undetermined. MiXCR, run by TCRdb on the reads, gives a single entry per CDR3 protein. The table includes approximately 500,000 distinct CDR3 sequences, 11% detected once. Unmatched junction bases numbered 6, after V lost 1 base and J lost 1 base. The CDR3 spans 18 residues. The chain couples TRBV12-3 or TRBV12-4 to TRBJ2-3; TRBD2 matches 12 bases. Sequences were obtained from PBMCs. The clonotype was recovered from a human donor in good health (CMV status not recorded). Some clones in this sample may be carry-over from other donors' samples. The CDR3 sequence is CASSLGLAGGRRTDTQYF. Written as DNA, the CDR3 is TGTGCCAGCAGTTTAGGGCTAGCGGGAGGGCGTCGCACAGATACGCAGTATTTT.